This T cell receptor (beta chain) was sequenced for a study of T cell changes during pregnancy in multiple sclerosis. The germline CDR1 and CDR2 sequences are MDHEN and SYDVKM. V was pared by 6 bases and J by 6 bases, with 17 bases between. The CDR3 covers 14 residues. Clones were sequenced by immunoSEQ multiplex PCR, and TCRdb holds only the in-frame ones, with some missing. The data hold around 130,000 clones, with 90% to 95% observed a single time. The sequence derives from a female donor with multiple sclerosis, enrolled in a pregnancy study. The chain employs TRBV28 and TRBJ1-1, with D maybe TRBD1 (6 bases). Sequences were derived from peripheral blood, sampled before pregnancy. The CDR3 reads CASSAWDTYPEAFF. DNA for the CDR3: TGTGCCAGCAGCGCATGGGACACCTATCCTGAAGCTTTCTTT.